Below, one T cell receptor (beta chain) is given with its context. The record originates from a study of technical replicates of blood from several donors. This CDR3 contains 14 residues. Germline CDR1 and CDR2: SGDLS and YYNGEE. Trimming left V 2 bases short and J 4 bases short, with 12 bases between. Clones were read by immunoSEQ multiplex PCR, and TCRdb kept only the in-frame ones, dropping some. The repertoire consists of tens of thousands of clones, with around 93% occurring once and the leading ten covering 3.5% to 4.5%. This clonotype was sampled from a human donor in good health. Some clones in this sample may be carry-over from other donors' samples. The chain links TRBV9 to TRBJ2-5, with a tentative D call TRBD2 (6 bases). The source material was PBMCs. The CDR3 nucleotides are TGTGCCAGCAGCGTGTCAGGGCGGGGAGAGACCCAGTACTTC. This translates into CASSVSGRGETQYF. Full variable domain (remainder filled in from reference TRBV9 and TRBJ2-5): DSGVTQTPKHLITATGQRVTLRCSPRSGDLSVYWYQQSLDQGLQFLIQYYNGEERAKGNILERFSAQQFPDLHSELNLSSLELGDSALYFCASSVSGRGETQYFGPGTRLLVL.